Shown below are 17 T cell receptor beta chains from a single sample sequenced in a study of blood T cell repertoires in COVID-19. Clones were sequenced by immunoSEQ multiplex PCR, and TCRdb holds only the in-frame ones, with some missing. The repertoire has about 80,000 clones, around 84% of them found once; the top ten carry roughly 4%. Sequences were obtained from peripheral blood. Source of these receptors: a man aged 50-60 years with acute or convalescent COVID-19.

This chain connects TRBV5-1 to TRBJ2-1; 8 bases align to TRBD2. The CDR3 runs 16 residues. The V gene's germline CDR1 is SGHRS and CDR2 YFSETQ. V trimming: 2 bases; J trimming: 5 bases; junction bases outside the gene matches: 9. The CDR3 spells CASSFGQTSANNEQFF. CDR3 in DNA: TGCGCCAGCAGCTTCGGTCAGACTAGCGCAAACAATGAGCAGTTCTTC.

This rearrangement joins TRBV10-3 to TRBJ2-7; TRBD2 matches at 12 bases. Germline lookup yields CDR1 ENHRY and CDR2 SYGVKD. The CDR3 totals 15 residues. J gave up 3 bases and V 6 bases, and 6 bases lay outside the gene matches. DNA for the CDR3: TGTGCCATCAGCGGACTAGCGGGAACTAACTACGAGCAGTACTTC. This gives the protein CAISGLAGTNYEQYF.

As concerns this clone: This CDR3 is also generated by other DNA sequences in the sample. The CDR3 DNA reads TGTGCCAGCAGCCAGGACAGGGGGCCCTACGAGCAGTACTTC. Translation gives CASSQDRGPYEQYF. The chain is built from TRBV4-2 and TRBJ2-7; 11 nucleotides match TRBD1. The CDR3 loop spans 14 amino acids. Germline-derived CDR1 and CDR2 are LGHNA and YNFKEQ. J was trimmed by 2 bases and V by 3 bases; bases with no gene match: 0.

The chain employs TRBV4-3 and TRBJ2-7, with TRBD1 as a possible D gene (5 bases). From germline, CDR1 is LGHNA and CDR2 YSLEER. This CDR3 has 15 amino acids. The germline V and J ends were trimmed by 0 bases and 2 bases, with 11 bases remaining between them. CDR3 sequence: CASSQDPQVTYEQYF. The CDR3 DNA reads TGCGCCAGCAGCCAAGATCCACAGGTGACCTACGAGCAGTACTTC.

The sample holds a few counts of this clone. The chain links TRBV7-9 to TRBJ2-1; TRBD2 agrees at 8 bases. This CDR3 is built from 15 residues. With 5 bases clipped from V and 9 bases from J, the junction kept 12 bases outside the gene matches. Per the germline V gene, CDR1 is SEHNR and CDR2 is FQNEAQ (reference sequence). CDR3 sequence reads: CASSDGTRGAVEQFF. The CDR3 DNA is TGTGCCAGCAGCGATGGGACTAGGGGGGCAGTTGAGCAGTTCTTC. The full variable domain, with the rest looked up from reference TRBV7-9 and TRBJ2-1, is DTGVSQNPRHKITKRGQNVTFRCDPISEHNRLYWYRQTLGQGPEFLTYFQNEAQLEKSRLLSDRFSAERPKGSFSTLEIQRTEQGDSAMYLCASSDGTRGAVEQFFGPGTRLTVL.

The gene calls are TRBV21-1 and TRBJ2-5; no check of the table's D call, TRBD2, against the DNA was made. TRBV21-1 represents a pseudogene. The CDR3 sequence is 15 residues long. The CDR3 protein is CASSKDSVGEETQYF. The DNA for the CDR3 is TGTGCCAGCAGCAAAGATTCGGTCGGGGAGGAGACCCAGTACTTC.

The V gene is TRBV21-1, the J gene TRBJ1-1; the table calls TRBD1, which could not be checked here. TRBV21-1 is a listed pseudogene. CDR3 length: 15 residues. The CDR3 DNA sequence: TGTGCCAGCAGCAAAGACGGCAGGATGAACACTGAAGCTTTCTTT. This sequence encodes CASSKDGRMNTEAFF.

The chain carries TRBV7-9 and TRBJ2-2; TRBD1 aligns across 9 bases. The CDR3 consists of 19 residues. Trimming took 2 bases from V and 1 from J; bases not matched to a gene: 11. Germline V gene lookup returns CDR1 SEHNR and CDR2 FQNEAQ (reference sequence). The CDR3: CASSLIGQGTFENTGELFF. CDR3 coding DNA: TGTGCCAGCAGCTTAATTGGACAGGGGACTTTCGAGAACACCGGGGAGCTGTTTTTT. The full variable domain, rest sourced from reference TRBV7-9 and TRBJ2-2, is DTGVSQNPRHKITKRGQNVTFRCDPISEHNRLYWYRQTLGQGPEFLTYFQNEAQLEKSRLLSDRFSAERPKGSFSTLEIQRTEQGDSAMYLCASSLIGQGTFENTGELFFGEGSRLTVL.

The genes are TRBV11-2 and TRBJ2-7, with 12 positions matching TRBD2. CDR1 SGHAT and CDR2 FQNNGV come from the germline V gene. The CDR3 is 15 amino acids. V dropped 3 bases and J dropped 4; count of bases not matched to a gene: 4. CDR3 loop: CASSFGLAGSYEQYF. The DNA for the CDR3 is TGTGCCAGCAGCTTCGGACTAGCGGGAAGTTACGAGCAGTACTTC.

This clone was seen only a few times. The CDR3 sequence: CASQSLNTEAFF. The CDR3 region has the DNA TGTGCCAGTCAGTCCTTGAACACTGAAGCTTTCTTT. This sequence joins TRBV19 and TRBJ1-1; D unclear. The length of the CDR3 is 12 residues. Between the trimmed V and J ends, which lost 8 bases and 0 bases, there was a span of 7 bases. Germline-derived CDR1 and CDR2 are LNHDA and SQIVND (reference sequence).

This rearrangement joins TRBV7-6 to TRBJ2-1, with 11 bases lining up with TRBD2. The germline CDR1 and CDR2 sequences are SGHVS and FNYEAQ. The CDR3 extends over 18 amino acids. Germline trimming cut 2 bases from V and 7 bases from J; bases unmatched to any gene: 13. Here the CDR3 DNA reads TGTGCCAGCAGCTTAATGACTAGCGGGATCTCGTTGGGGAATGAGCAGTTCTTC. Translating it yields CASSLMTSGISLGNEQFF.

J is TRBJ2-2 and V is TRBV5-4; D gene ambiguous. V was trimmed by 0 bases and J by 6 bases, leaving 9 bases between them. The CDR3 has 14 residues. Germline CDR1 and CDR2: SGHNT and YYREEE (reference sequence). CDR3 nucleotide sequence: TGTGCCAGCAGCTTGGCACATGGGCCCGGGGAGCTGTTTTTT. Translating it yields CASSLAHGPGELFF.

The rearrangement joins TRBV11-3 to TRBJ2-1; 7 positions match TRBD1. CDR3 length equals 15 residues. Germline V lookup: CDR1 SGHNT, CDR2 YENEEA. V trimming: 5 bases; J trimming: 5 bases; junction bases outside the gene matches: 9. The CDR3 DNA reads TGTGCCAGCAGCCACCGACAGGGTCAAGACAATGAGCAGTTCTTC. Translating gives CASSHRQGQDNEQFF.

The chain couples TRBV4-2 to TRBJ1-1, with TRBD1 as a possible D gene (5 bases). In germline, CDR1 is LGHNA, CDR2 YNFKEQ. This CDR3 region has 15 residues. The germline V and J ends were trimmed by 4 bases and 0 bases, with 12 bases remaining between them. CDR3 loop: CASSPPGILNTEAFF. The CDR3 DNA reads TGTGCCAGCAGCCCCCCAGGGATCTTGAACACTGAAGCTTTCTTT.

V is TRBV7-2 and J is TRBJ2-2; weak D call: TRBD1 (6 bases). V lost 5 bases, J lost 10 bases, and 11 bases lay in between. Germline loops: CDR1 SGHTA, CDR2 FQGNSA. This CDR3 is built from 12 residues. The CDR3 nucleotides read TGTGCCAGCAGCCCGGGACATCAGGAGCTGTTTTTT. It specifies CASSPGHQELFF. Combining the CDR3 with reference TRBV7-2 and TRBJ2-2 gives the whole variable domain GAGVSQSPSNKVTEKGKDVELRCDPISGHTALYWYRQSLGQGLEFLIYFQGNSAPDKSGLPSDRFSAERTGGSVSTLTIQRTQQEDSAVYLCASSPGHQELFFGEGSRLTVL.

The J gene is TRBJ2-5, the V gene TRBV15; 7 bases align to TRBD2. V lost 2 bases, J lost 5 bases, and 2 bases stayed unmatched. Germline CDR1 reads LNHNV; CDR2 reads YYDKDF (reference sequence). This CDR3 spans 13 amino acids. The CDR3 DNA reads TGTGCCACCAGCAGAACTAGCGCCGAGACCCAGTACTTC. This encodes CATSRTSAETQYF.

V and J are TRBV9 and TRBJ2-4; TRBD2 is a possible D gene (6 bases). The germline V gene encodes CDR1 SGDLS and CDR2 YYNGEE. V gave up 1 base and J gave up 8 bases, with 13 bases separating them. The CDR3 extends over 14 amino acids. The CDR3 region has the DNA TGTGCCAGCAGCGTACGAGGGGACTTTGACATTCAGTACTTC. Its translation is CASSVRGDFDIQYF.